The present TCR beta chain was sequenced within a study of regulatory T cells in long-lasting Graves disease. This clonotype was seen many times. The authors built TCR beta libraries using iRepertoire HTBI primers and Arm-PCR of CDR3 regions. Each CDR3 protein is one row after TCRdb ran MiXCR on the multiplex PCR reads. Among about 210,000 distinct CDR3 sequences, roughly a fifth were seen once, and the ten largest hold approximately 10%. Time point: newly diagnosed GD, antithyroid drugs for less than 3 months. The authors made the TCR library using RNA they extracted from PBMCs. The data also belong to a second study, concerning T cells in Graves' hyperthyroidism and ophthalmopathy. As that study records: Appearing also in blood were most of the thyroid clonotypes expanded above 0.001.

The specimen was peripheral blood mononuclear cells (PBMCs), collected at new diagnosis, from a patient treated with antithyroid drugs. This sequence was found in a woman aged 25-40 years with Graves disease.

This CDR3 reads CASSQEGTRGAQAFF. The CDR3 nucleotides read TGTGCCAGCAGCCAAGAGGGGACGAGGGGAGCTCAAGCTTTCTTT. This rearrangement joins TRBV3-1 to TRBJ1-1; weak D call: TRBD1 (5 bases). The CDR3 length is 15 residues. V lost 0 bases, J lost 9 bases, and 17 bases lay in between. From germline, CDR1 is LGHDT and CDR2 YNNKEL (reference sequence).